This T cell receptor (beta chain) was sequenced in a study of blood T cell repertoires in COVID-19. V dropped 2 bases and J dropped 2; count of bases not matched to a gene: 6. In germline, CDR1 is KGHSH, CDR2 LQKENI. The length of the CDR3 is 17 residues. Assay: immunoSEQ multiplex PCR; the TCRdb copy retains only in-frame clones and omits some. The repertoire consists of 85,000 to 110,000 clones, with approximately 90% occurring once and the leading ten covering 17%. The rearrangement uses TRBV18 and TRBJ2-5; 12 bases are shared with TRBD2. Source material: peripheral blood. The TCR originated in a woman of 80 years or more in a cohort sampled during active COVID-19. CDR3: CASSPFVGTSGQETQYF. CDR3 sequence (DNA): TGTGCCAGCTCACCATTCGTTGGGACTAGCGGGCAAGAGACCCAGTACTTC.